Listed here are 24 T cell receptor beta chains from one sample, sequenced in a study of T-cell reconstitution after alpha-beta-depleted transplantation in children. Preparing the TCRbeta library involved the use of unique molecular identifiers. One entry per CDR3 protein results from TCRdb running MiXCR on the PCR reads. Of about 340,000 distinct CDR3 sequences detected, approximately 12% appear once; the ten largest clones hold around 4.5%. Sequenced material: PBMCs, taken from the stem cell graft. The receptors were sampled from a human donor who donated a stem cell graft to a child with Fanconi anemia.

The chain couples TRBV12-3 or TRBV12-4 to TRBJ1-1; D not resolved. Trimming pared 3 bases from V and 7 bases from J, leaving 12 bases between. This CDR3 spans 13 amino acids. CDR3 loop: CASSFRADGEAFF. As DNA, the CDR3 is TGTGCCAGCAGTTTTAGGGCGGATGGTGAAGCTTTCTTT.

This clonotype was seen a few times. This chain connects TRBV5-1 to TRBJ1-1; D is undetermined. This CDR3 has 16 amino acids. Trimming stripped 0 bases from V and 1 base from J, with 13 bases between. CDR1 and CDR2 (germline): SGHRS, YFSETQ. The CDR3 sequence: CASSLGRSTGNTEAFF. CDR3 coding DNA: TGCGCCAGCAGCTTGGGCCGATCGACGGGGAACACTGAAGCTTTCTTT.

Concerning this clonotype itself: A junction end diverges from the germline sequence, so it may reflect a read error. The chain is built from TRBV7-7 and TRBJ2-5; D gene uncertain. The CDR3 spans 15 residues. Germline assignment: CDR1 SSHAT and CDR2 FNYEAQ (reference sequence). The CDR3 bases are TGTGCTAGCAGCTTAGTCCCAGGCGTTCAAGAGACCCAGTACTTC. It codes for CASSLVPGVQETQYF.

Only a few counts were recorded for this clonotype. The chain combines TRBV12-3 or TRBV12-4 with TRBJ1-2, with 9 bases fitting TRBD1. After removal of 5 bases from V and 4 bases from J, the junction contained 11 bases not matched to a gene. The CDR3 has 16 residues. The CDR3 sequence is CASSPGDRARLYGYTF. The CDR3 nucleotides are TGTGCCAGCAGTCCAGGGGACAGGGCCCGGCTCTATGGCTACACCTTC.

The sample holds a few counts of this clonotype. The gene calls are TRBV19 and TRBJ2-2; 8 bases are shared with TRBD1. The CDR3 runs to 16 residues. The V segment lost 2 bases and the J segment 3 bases; nucleotides outside the gene matches: 5. CDR1 and CDR2 from the germline V gene are LNHDA and SQIVND (reference sequence). CDR3 DNA: TGTGCCAGTAGTATAAGGACAGGGACGGACACCGGGGAGCTGTTTTTT. Translating it yields CASSIRTGTDTGELFF.

In its sample, this clonotype was seen a few times. This chain connects TRBV7-8 to TRBJ1-2; 8 bases align to TRBD1. CDR3 length: 15 residues. CDR1 SGHVS and CDR2 FQNEAQ come from the germline V gene. Trimming at V came to 2 bases and at J to 2 bases, leaving 4 bases not matched to a gene. The CDR3 reads CASSLTRTGNYGYTF. Here the CDR3 DNA reads TGTGCCAGCAGCTTAACGAGGACAGGGAACTATGGCTACACCTTC.

The CDR3 bases are TGTGCCAGCAGTTTCCTCGGGACAGGGGGCATCAACGAGCAGTACTTC. Its protein product is CASSFLGTGGINEQYF. The chain is built from TRBV6-5 and TRBJ2-7; TRBD1 matches at 12 bases. The CDR3 is 16 amino acids. Germline V gene lookup returns CDR1 MNHEY and CDR2 SVGAGI. The V and J ends lost 4 bases and 5 bases, in that order; junction bases with no gene match: 9.

V gene TRBV28 combines with J gene TRBJ2-7; 7 nucleotides agree with TRBD1. The CDR3 is 17 residues long. The trim removed 3 bases at V and 0 bases at J, leaving 11 bases unmatched. Germline assignment: CDR1 MDHEN and CDR2 SYDVKM. Here the CDR3 reads CASSFIFPDRTSYEQYV. In DNA, the CDR3 is TGTGCCAGCAGTTTCATATTTCCGGACAGGACCTCCTACGAGCAGTACGTC.

The J gene is TRBJ1-2, the V gene TRBV9, with D hard to call. Germline loops: CDR1 SGDLS, CDR2 YYNGEE. The CDR3 covers 17 residues. Deletions cut 0 bases from V and 4 bases from J, with 19 bases between. CDR3 region: CASSVEPLGQPFYGYTF. Here the CDR3 DNA reads TGTGCCAGCAGCGTAGAACCATTGGGTCAGCCGTTCTATGGCTACACCTTC.

The chain employs TRBV6-4 and TRBJ2-1; 10 nucleotides align to TRBD2. The germline gives CDR1 MRHNA, CDR2 SNTAGT. There are 14 residues in the CDR3. V lost 6 bases and J lost 9; bases outside the gene matches: 8. The CDR3 reads CASSPSGGVGEQFF. Written as DNA, the CDR3 is TGTGCCAGCAGCCCTAGCGGGGGCGTGGGTGAGCAGTTCTTC.

The chain recombines TRBV7-6 with TRBJ2-1; 14 bases align to TRBD2. Germline CDR1 is SGHVS and CDR2 is FNYEAQ. The CDR3 spans 20 residues. V trimming: 1 base; J trimming: 0 bases; junction bases outside the gene matches: 8. The CDR3 sequence is CASSLDVGGTSGSSYNEQFF. DNA of the CDR3: TGTGCCAGCAGCTTAGATGTGGGTGGGACTAGCGGGAGCTCCTACAATGAGCAGTTCTTC.

This clonotype appeared a few times. The chain is built from TRBV12-3 or TRBV12-4 and TRBJ2-5, with D possibly being TRBD1 (5 bases). Trimming shortened V by 1 base and J by 2 bases, and 8 bases separated the two germline ends. CDR3 length: 14 amino acids. The CDR3 DNA is TGTGCCAGCAGTTTAGGCAGGGTTCAAGAGACCCAGTACTTC. It is translated as CASSLGRVQETQYF.

The chain couples TRBV12-3 or TRBV12-4 to TRBJ2-1; D call uncertain. V lost 2 bases, J lost 15 bases, and 14 bases lay in between. The CDR3 has 12 residues. For the CDR3, the DNA is TGTGCCAGCAGTTTATCGGCGTCCTCGGGGTTCTTC. Its protein product is CASSLSASSGFF.

The chain recombines TRBV6-2 or TRBV6-3 with TRBJ2-3, with D possibly being TRBD1 (6 bases). The germline V gene encodes CDR1 MNHEY and CDR2 SVGEGT. This CDR3 region has 15 residues. V lost 5 bases, J lost 0 bases, and 12 bases lay in between. The CDR3 nucleotides are TGTGCCAGCAGTACAGGGAAATGGAGCACAGATACGCAGTATTTT. This sequence encodes CASSTGKWSTDTQYF.

This chain connects TRBV29-1 to TRBJ1-2; TRBD1 aligns across 8 bases. The V gene end was trimmed by 7 bases and the J gene end by 6 bases; junction bases not matched to a gene: 10. Germline CDR1 reads SQVTM; CDR2 reads ANQGSEA. There are 13 residues in the CDR3. Written as DNA, the CDR3 is TGCAGCGGGCAAAGCAGGGGGCCGGATGGCTACACCTTC. This sequence encodes CSGQSRGPDGYTF.

This clonotype was found many times. The rearrangement joins TRBV28 to TRBJ2-3; D is unclear. The V end lost 2 bases, the J end lost 2 bases, and 8 bases lay between the germline ends. Looked up from germline, CDR1 is MDHEN and CDR2 is SYDVKM. The CDR3 spans 14 residues. This CDR3 is CASSLNSNTDTQYF. Written as DNA, the CDR3 is TGTGCCAGCAGTTTAAACTCGAACACAGATACGCAGTATTTT.

The chain is built from TRBV6-5 and TRBJ1-1; the D is unclear. V was trimmed by 2 bases and J by 1 base, leaving 8 bases between them. Germline V lookup: CDR1 MNHEY, CDR2 SVGAGI. The CDR3 loop spans 14 amino acids. The CDR3 loop reads CASSYARENTEAFF. CDR3 coding DNA: TGTGCCAGCAGTTACGCTCGGGAGAACACTGAAGCTTTCTTT.

This clonotype was counted between two and nine times. V is TRBV7-9 and J is TRBJ2-2; D gene ambiguous. Germline values: CDR1 SEHNR, CDR2 FQNEAQ (reference sequence). CDR3 length: 15 amino acids. Trimming pared 1 base from V and 5 bases from J, leaving 11 bases between. CDR3 protein: CASSLEATLTGELFF. DNA of the CDR3: TGTGCCAGCAGCTTAGAGGCGACGTTAACCGGGGAGCTGTTTTTT.

This clonotype was recorded at least ten times. V usage is TRBV3-1 and J usage is TRBJ2-1; a possible D gene is TRBD1 (6 bases). Trimming left V 8 bases short and J 3 bases short, with 11 bases between. This CDR3 contains 13 residues. Germline CDR1 is LGHDT and CDR2 is YNNKEL (reference sequence). CDR3 region: CASLGQNYNEQFF. The CDR3 region has the DNA TGTGCCAGCTTAGGACAGAACTACAATGAGCAGTTCTTC.

In its sample, this clonotype was seen a few times. V and J are TRBV5-1 and TRBJ2-3, with 7 nucleotides matching TRBD1. Germline-derived CDR1 and CDR2 are SGHRS and YFSETQ. Trimming at V came to 7 bases and at J to 4 bases, leaving 12 bases not matched to a gene. The CDR3 contains 15 residues. The CDR3 is CASAKQGQRSDTQYF. CDR3 nucleotide sequence: TGCGCCAGCGCGAAACAGGGACAGCGGTCAGATACGCAGTATTTT.

The chain carries TRBV7-8 and TRBJ2-3; 10 positions match TRBD2. V dropped 5 bases and J dropped 0; count of bases not matched to a gene: 5. The CDR3 covers 16 residues. Germline CDR1 SGHVS, CDR2 FQNEAQ. CDR3 loop: CASSLLAGTSTDTQYF. In DNA, the CDR3 is TGTGCCAGCAGCCTACTAGCGGGGACAAGCACAGATACGCAGTATTTT. Complete variable domain (other parts from reference TRBV7-8 and TRBJ2-3): GAGVSQSPRYKVAKRGQDVALRCDPISGHVSLFWYQQALGQGPEFLTYFQNEAQLDKSGLPSDRFFAERPEGSVSTLKIQRTQQEDSAVYLCASSLLAGTSTDTQYFGPGTRLTVL.

The V gene is TRBV7-7, the J gene TRBJ2-3; D is uncertain. Between the trimmed V and J ends, which lost 2 bases and 6 bases, there was a span of 9 bases. This CDR3 comprises 13 residues. Germline V gene lookup returns CDR1 SSHAT and CDR2 FNYEAQ (reference sequence). The DNA of the CDR3 is TGTGCCAGCAGCTTAAGTGGCTTTGATACGCAGTATTTT. Translated, it gives CASSLSGFDTQYF.

This clonotype was observed at least ten times. The V call is TRBV9, the J call TRBJ1-2; no firm D call. The length of the CDR3 is 14 residues. Germline V gene lookup returns CDR1 SGDLS and CDR2 YYNGEE. The V and J ends lost 4 bases and 4 bases respectively, with 14 bases between them. The CDR3 is CASSPRSGIYGYTF. The CDR3, as DNA: TGTGCCAGCAGCCCACGTAGTGGTATCTATGGCTACACCTTC.

In its sample, this clonotype was seen a few times. V gene TRBV5-6 combines with J gene TRBJ2-1, with TRBD2 matching over 10 bases. Germline V lookup: CDR1 SGHDT, CDR2 YYEEEE. This CDR3 spans 13 amino acids. Unmatched junction bases numbered 3, after V lost 2 bases and J lost 10 bases. The CDR3: CASSFLAGEEQFF. The CDR3 bases are TGTGCCAGCAGCTTCCTAGCGGGGGAAGAGCAGTTCTTC.